This T cell receptor beta chain stems from a study of cytotoxic CD8 clonotypes in ibrutinib-treated CLL. Study-wide background: Among the samples, the mean was roughly 260,000 productive templates and roughly 94,000 productive rearrangements. Study-wide points: At the start, clonality exceeded age-matched healthy donors and followed circulating CD8+ T-cell counts. Clonality increased at ibrutinib response and stayed stable in sustained remission. At progression, however, it fell back toward baseline. Public clonotypes, found uncommonly, either contracted or stayed stable on treatment.

About this clone: The antigen is not known.

Deletions cut 5 bases from V and 0 bases from J, with 11 bases between. CDR3 length: 15 residues. Germline CDR1 and CDR2: MNHEY and SVGAGI. Sequencing was performed with immunoSEQ multiplex PCR; in TCRdb, only in-frame clones are kept and a portion is missing. The sample holds around 42,000 clones, 65% seen once. This sequence originates from a human donor with chronic lymphocytic leukemia. The chain carries TRBV6-5 and TRBJ1-3; perhaps TRBD1 as D (6 bases). Specimen: PBMCs, collected after 24 months of ibrutinib treatment. CDR3 sequence (DNA): TGTGCCAGCAGTCAGGACAGTTTCTCTGGAAACACCATATATTTT. Its translation: CASSQDSFSGNTIYF.